The subject of this entry is one T cell receptor (beta chain). The data were obtained in a study of blood T cell repertoires in COVID-19. Study at large: There were acute and convalescent COVID-19 samples, and they came from the United States, Italy and Spain.

Authors' processing steps: How many nucleated cells were present was estimated from reference gene primer amplification. Here immunoSEQ multiplex PCR was the method, and the copy in TCRdb shows in-frame clones only, minus some. V and J calls and clone size come straight from that table; D and trimming were deduced from the DNA. The sample carries more than 200,000 clones, around 89% recorded once. Germline V gene lookup returns CDR1 LNHDA and CDR2 SQIVND (reference sequence). Trimming cost V 1 base and J 4 bases, with 17 bases left between them. The CDR3 is 17 amino acids. Sequenced sample: PBMCs or T cells enriched from blood (not recorded which). The sequence derives from a woman aged 25 to 39 who had recovered from COVID-19. J is TRBJ1-5 and V is TRBV19; a weak D match, TRBD1 (6 bases). CDR3 in DNA: TGTGCCAGTAGTATAGGGCGAAGGCGGCAGGGGAATCAGCCCCAGCATTTT. This sequence encodes CASSIGRRRQGNQPQHF.